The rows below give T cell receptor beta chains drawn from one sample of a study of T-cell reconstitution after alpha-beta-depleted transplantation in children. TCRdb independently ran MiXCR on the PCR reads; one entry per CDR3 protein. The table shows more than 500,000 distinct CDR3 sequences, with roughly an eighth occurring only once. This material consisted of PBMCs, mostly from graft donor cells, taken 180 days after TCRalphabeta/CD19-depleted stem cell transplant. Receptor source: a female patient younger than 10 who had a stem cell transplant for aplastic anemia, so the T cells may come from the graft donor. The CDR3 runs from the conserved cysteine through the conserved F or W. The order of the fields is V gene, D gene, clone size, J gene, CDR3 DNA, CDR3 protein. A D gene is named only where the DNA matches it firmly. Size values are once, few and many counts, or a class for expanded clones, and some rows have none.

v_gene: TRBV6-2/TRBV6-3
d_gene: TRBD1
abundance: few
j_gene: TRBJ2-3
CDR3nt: TGTGCCAGCAGTTACCGGGGACAGCCTCCCGCAGATACGCAGTATTTT
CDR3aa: CASSYRGQPPADTQYF

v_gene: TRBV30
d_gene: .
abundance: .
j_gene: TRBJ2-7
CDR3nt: TGTGCCTGGAGGTCGGGAACCGGCTACGAGCAGTACTTC
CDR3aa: CAWRSGTGYEQYF

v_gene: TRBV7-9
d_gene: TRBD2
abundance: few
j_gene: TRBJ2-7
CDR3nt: TGTGCCAGCAGCTGGACTAGCGGGGATCCCTACGAGCAGTACTTC
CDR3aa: CASSWTSGDPYEQYF

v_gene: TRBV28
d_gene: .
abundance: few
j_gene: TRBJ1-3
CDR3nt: TGTGCCAGCAGTTACCGGAGGGGCAGGGAATTTGGAAACACCATATATTTT
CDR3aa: CASSYRRGREFGNTIYF

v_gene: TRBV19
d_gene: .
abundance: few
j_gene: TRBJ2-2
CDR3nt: TGTGCCAGTAGTCGGGGGGCTCACACCGGGGAGCTGTTTTTT
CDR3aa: CASSRGAHTGELFF

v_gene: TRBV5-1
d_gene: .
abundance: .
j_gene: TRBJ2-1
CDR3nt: TGCGCCAGCAGCACAACCGGGACGCTTGAGCAGTTCTTC
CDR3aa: CASSTTGTLEQFF

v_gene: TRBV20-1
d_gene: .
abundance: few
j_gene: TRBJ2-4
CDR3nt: TGCAGTGCTCATGACAGCGCAGAGGCCAAAAACATTCAGTACTTC
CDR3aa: CSAHDSAEAKNIQYF

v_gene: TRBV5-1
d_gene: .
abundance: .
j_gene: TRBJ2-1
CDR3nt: TGCGCCAGCAGCATACCAGCACAGGGAGGGAATGAGCAGTTCTTC
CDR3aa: CASSIPAQGGNEQFF

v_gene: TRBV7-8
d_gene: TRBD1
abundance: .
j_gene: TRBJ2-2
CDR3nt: TGTGCCAGCAGCCTACTTCGGACAGGGGCCACCGGGGAGCTGTTTTTT
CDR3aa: CASSLLRTGATGELFF

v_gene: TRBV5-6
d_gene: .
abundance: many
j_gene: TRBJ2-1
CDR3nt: TGTGCCAGCAGCTTCCTATCGAATGAGCAGTTCTTC
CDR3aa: CASSFLSNEQFF

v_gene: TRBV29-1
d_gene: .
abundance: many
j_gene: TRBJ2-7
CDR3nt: TGCAGCGTTTCGCAAGGGCTCGGAGAGCAGTACTTC
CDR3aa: CSVSQGLGEQYF

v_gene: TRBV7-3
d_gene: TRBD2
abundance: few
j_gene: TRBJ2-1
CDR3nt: TGTGCCAGCAGCTTAATGACTAGCGGGCGCCGGGGTGAGCAGTTCTTC
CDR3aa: CASSLMTSGRRGEQFF

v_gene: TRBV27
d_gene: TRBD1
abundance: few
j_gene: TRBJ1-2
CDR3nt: TGTGCCAGCCAAGCCTACCAGGGGGGAGGCTACACCTTC
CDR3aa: CASQAYQGGGYTF

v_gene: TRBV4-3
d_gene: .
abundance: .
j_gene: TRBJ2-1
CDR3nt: TGCGCCAGCAGCCAAGGGTCCGGGTTCTCCTACAATGAGCAGTTCTTC
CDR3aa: CASSQGSGFSYNEQFF

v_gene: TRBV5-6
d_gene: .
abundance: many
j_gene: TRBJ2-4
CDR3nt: TGTGCCAGCAGCTTGGATCGGCTAGCCAAAAACATTCAGTACTTC
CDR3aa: CASSLDRLAKNIQYF

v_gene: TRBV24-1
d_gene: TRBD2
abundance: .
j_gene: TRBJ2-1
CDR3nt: TGTGCCACCAGCTCCCCCGTAGGACTAGCGGGTGGCAATGAGCAGTTCTTC
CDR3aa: CATSSPVGLAGGNEQFF

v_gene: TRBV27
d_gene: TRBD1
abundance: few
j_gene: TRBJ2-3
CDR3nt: TGTGCCAGCAGTTACGGGACAGGGTCAGATACGCAGTATTTT
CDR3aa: CASSYGTGSDTQYF

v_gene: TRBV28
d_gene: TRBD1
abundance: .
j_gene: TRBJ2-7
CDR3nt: TGTGCCAGCAGTTCACCGGGACAGACCTACGAGCAGTACTTC
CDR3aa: CASSSPGQTYEQYF

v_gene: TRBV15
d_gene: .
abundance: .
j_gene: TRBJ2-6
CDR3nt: TGTGCCACCAGCAGAGGGTTTTTGGGTTTATTATCCCTTAGCTCTGGGGCCAACGTCCTGACTTTC
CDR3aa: CATSRGFLGLLSLSSGANVLTF

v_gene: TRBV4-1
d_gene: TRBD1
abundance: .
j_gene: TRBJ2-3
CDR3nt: TGCGCCAGCAGCCACCTAGCCGGGACAGGGTACCCAGATACGCAGTATTTT
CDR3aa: CASSHLAGTGYPDTQYF

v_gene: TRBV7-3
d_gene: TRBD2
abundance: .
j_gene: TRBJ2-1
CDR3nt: TGTGCCAGCAGCTTAACGGGCCGGGAGGGCTACAATGAGCAGTTCTTC
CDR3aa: CASSLTGREGYNEQFF

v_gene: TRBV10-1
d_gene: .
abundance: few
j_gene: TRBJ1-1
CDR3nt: TGCGCCAGCAGTGAATCAGGGAGTGGATACACTGAAGCTTTCTTT
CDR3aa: CASSESGSGYTEAFF

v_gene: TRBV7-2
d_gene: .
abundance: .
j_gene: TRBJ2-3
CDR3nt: TGTGCCAGCAGCTTAGTGGGGTCCCTCGTAGATACGCAGTATTTT
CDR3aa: CASSLVGSLVDTQYF

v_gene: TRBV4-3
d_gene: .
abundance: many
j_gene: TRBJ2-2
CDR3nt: TGCGCCAGCAGCGGAAACACCGGGGAGCTGTTTTTT
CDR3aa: CASSGNTGELFF

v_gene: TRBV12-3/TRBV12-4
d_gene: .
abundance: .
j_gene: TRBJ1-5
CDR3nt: TGTGCCAGCTCCTACACCGGGGGGGCCAATCAGCCCCAGCATTTT
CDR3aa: CASSYTGGANQPQHF

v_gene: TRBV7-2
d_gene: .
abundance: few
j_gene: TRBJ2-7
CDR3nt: TGTGCCAGCAGCTTAGGCCCCTACAGGGACGAGCAGTACTTC
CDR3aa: CASSLGPYRDEQYF

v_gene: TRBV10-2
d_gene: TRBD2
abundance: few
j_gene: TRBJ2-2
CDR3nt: TGCGCCAGCAGGCTAGCGGGAGCGGGGGACACCGGGGAGCTGTTTTTT
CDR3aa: CASRLAGAGDTGELFF

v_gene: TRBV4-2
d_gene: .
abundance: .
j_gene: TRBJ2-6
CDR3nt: TGTGCCAGCAGCCAAGGGGTGTGGGCCAACGTCCTGACTTTC
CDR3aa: CASSQGVWANVLTF

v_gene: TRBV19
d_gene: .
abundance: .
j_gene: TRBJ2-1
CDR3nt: TGTGCCAGTAGCCTTGGGTTGGGGCAGACCGATGAGCAGTTCTTC
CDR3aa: CASSLGLGQTDEQFF

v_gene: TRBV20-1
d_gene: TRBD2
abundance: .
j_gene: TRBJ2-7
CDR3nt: TGCAGTGCTAGAGGGAAGGGACTAGCGGAATACGAGCAGTACTTC
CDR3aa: CSARGKGLAEYEQYF

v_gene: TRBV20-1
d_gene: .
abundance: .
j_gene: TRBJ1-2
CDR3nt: TGCAGTGCTACGGGGGGCCGAAACTATGGCTACACCTTC
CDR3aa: CSATGGRNYGYTF

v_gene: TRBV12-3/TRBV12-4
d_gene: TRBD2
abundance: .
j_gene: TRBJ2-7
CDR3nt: TGTGCCAGCAGTTTAGGTGGGCTAGCGGGAGCTCGGTACGAGCAGTACTTC
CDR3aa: CASSLGGLAGARYEQYF

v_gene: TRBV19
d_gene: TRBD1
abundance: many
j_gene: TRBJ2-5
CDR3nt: TGTGCCAGTAGTCCCAGACAGGGGGCCCAAGAGACCCAGTACTTC
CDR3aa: CASSPRQGAQETQYF

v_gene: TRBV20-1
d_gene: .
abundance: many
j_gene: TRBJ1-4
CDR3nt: TGCAGTGGTTACAGGCCTAATGAAAAACTGTTTTTT
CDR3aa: CSGYRPNEKLFF

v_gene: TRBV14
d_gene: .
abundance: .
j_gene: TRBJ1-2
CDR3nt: TGTGCCAGCAGCCTCGGGGGGACTCCATATGGCTACACCTTC
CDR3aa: CASSLGGTPYGYTF

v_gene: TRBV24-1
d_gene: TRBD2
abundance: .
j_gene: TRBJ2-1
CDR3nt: TGTGCCACCAGTGATTCGGGCGGGAGGGCCATCTACAATGAGCAGTTCTTC
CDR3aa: CATSDSGGRAIYNEQFF

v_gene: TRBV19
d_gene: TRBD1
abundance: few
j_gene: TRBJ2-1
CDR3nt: TGTGCCAGTAGTTCCAAGACAGGGGGCAATGAGCAGTTCTTC
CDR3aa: CASSSKTGGNEQFF

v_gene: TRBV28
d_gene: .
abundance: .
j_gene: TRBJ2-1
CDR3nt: TGTGCCAGCAGCCCCCCCTCGACGGGAAGCTCCTACAATGAGCAGTTCTTC
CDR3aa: CASSPPSTGSSYNEQFF

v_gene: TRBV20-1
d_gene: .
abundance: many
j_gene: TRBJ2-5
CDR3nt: TGCAGTGCTATACAGGGATACCAAGAGACCCAGTACTTC
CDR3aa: CSAIQGYQETQYF

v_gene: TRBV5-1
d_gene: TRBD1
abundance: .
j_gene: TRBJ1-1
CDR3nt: TGCGCCAGCAGCACAGGGGTGAGCACTGAAGCTTTCTTT
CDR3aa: CASSTGVSTEAFF

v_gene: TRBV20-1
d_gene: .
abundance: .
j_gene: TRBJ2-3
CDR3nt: TGCAGTGCTAGAGGCACAGTGCGGACAGATACGCAGTATTTT
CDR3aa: CSARGTVRTDTQYF

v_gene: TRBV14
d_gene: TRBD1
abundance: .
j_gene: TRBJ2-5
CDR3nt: TGTGCCAGCAGCCAAGATTGGGACAGGGAAGAGACCCAGTACTTC
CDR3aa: CASSQDWDREETQYF

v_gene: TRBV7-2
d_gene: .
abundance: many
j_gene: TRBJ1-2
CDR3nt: TGTGCCAGCAGCTCGGGATATGGCTACACCTTC
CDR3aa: CASSSGYGYTF

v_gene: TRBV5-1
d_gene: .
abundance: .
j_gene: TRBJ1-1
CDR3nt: TGCGCCAGCAGCTTGGACATGGGACGCCTAAACACTGAAGCTTTCTTT
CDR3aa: CASSLDMGRLNTEAFF

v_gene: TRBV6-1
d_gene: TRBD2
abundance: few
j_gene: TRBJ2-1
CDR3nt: TGTGCCAGCAGTGAAGTGACTAGCGGGATGGGCAATGAGCAGTTCTTC
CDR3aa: CASSEVTSGMGNEQFF

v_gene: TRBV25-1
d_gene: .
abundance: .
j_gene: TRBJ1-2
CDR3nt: TGTGCCAGCAGTGTACAGGGAGGTGGCTACACCTTC
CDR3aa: CASSVQGGGYTF